This TCR beta chain was recovered during a study of PD-L1 blockade in urothelial cancer. The assay was immunoSEQ multiplex PCR, and TCRdb's table has in-frame clones only and misses some. The table has more than 30,000 clones, over 70% seen once. CDR1 and CDR2 from the germline V gene are LNHNV and YYDKDF (reference sequence). The CDR3 loop spans 12 amino acids. Losses at the gene ends were 10 bases for V and 9 bases for J; bases not matched to a gene: 5. This sample comprised PBMCs, obtained around atezolizumab (anti-PD-L1) treatment. This sequence joins TRBV15 and TRBJ1-5, with 11 bases aligning to TRBD1. The sequence came from a man in his fifties or sixties with urothelial cancer. CDR3 coding DNA: TGTGCCAGCGGACAGGGGGCGTTGCCCCAGCATTTT. Protein product: CASGQGALPQHF.